These 2 T cell receptor beta chains were all obtained from the same sample, sequenced in a study of T cell repertoires in cytomegalovirus infection. TCRdb re-called the reads with MiXCR, one entry per CDR3 protein. The top ten clones hold 7% to 9% of a sample with approximately 630,000 distinct CDR3 sequences, 20% to 25% of them seen once. The sequenced sample was CD8+ T cells from PBMCs. The receptors stem from a human donor in good health (CMV status not recorded). Some clones in this sample may be carry-over from other donors' samples.

The sample holds many counts of this clonotype. The chain couples TRBV7-9 to TRBJ2-3; D perhaps matches TRBD1 (6 bases). The germline V gene encodes CDR1 SEHNR and CDR2 FQNEAQ (reference sequence). The CDR3 has 16 residues. Trimming left V 6 bases short and J 2 bases short, with 18 bases between. The CDR3 DNA reads TGTGCCAGCAGGCCATCTGGGGGACAAATCACAGATACGCAGTATTTT. This translates into CASRPSGGQITDTQYF.

This clonotype was detected only a few times. The chain has TRBV27 and TRBJ1-1; D is uncertain. Germline-derived CDR1 and CDR2 are MNHEY and SMNVEV (reference sequence). V was pared by 8 bases and J by 7 bases, with 11 bases between. The CDR3 consists of 11 residues. CDR3 amino acids: CASRSKSEAFF. The CDR3 coding sequence is TGTGCCAGCCGTAGTAAGAGTGAAGCTTTCTTT.